This T cell receptor (beta chain) is drawn from a study of T cell repertoires in cytomegalovirus infection. Looking at the study overall: CMV epitopes that were recently identified and HLA-C-restricted were used alongside well-studied HLA-B-restricted ones. Public TCR beta signatures marked donors with CMV infection and the matching HLA.

Regarding this clonotype: As yet, its antigen is unknown.

Looked up from germline, CDR1 is MNHNS and CDR2 is SASEGT. This CDR3 spans 15 amino acids. Trimming stripped 5 bases from V and 2 bases from J, with 15 bases between. TCRdb processed the reads anew with MiXCR; each CDR3 protein has one entry. There are some 800,000 distinct CDR3 sequences in the sample; approximately 30% occur only once, and around 11% lies in the top ten. Points from the study as a whole: Summed frequency of shared TCR beta families picked out CMV carriers who also had the relevant HLA. CMV-specific HLA-C-restricted TCR beta clonotypes dominated the ex vivo response.

J is TRBJ2-5 and V is TRBV6-1, with TRBD2 as a possible D gene (6 bases). This clonotype was sampled from a human donor in good health (CMV status not recorded). Some clones in this sample may be carry-over from other donors' samples. The sequencing used cultured CD8+ T cells from PBMCs, collected from culture after CMV antigen stimulation. The CDR3 bases are TGTGCCAGCAGTTCCTCTGCCGGGGGACAAGAGACCCAGTACTTC. Translated: CASSSSAGGQETQYF.